This TCR beta chain was captured in a study of T cells after yellow fever vaccination (dated by TCRdb to the late 2010s). In terms of the full investigation: The SMART-Seq v4 Ultra Low Input RNA kit was used to prepare libraries from fractions with low cell numbers. To track T-cell clones before and after primary and booster YFV17D yellow fever vaccination, bulk TCR alpha and beta repertoires were sequenced longitudinally. Two healthy male donors, one aged 18 to 30 and one aged 30 to 40 years, made up the cohort. Blood was collected at multiple timepoints before and after primary and secondary immunization, and bulk PBMC replicates and cell subsets were isolated.

This clonotype appeared a few times. The antigen it binds to is not known. Base-call qualities are not available, and no considerably larger clone is one nucleotide away. The sample's treatment or condition label is to be understood as: live attenuated yellow fever vaccine strain. Two biological replicates of bulk PBMCs were collected at each blood-draw timepoint. PBMCs were isolated from peripheral blood using a standard Ficoll-Paque protocol. TriZol was used to extract RNA from bulk PBMCs, from CD4 and CD8 fractions, and from dextramer-positive and dextramer-negative fractions. The germline V gene gives CDR1 as MGHRA and CDR2 as YSYEKL. The V end gives up 5 bases and the J end 6 bases, leaving 7 bases in the junction not matched to a gene. Measured from the cysteine to the phenylalanine, the CDR3 is 14 residues long. Only the CDR3 part of the read is kept: 42 bases, read in frame from the first base.

TCR cDNA was synthesized by 5'RACE template switching, through which a universal primer site and unique molecular identifiers were introduced. Priming of cDNA synthesis was performed from both the TCR alpha and TCR beta constant segments. Two PCR steps were used to amplify libraries, with sample barcodes and sequencing adapters being added in the second step. Libraries were sequenced on Illumina HiSeq 2500 (2x100 bp) or NovaSeq (2x150 bp). The original pipeline was this. Demultiplexing of reads and collapsing into UMI consensus sequences were performed with MIGEC, and V(D)J alignment was carried out with MiXCR. Using edgeR on replicate PBMC samples, clonotypes were called vaccine-responding if FDR was below 0.01 and the log2 fold change was above 5 up to day 15. Bulk clonotypes were assigned CD4 or CD8 identity according to which sequenced CD4 or CD8 repertoire held them at higher abundance. Through fastp at Q25 and MiXCR, TCRdb rebuilt clones from the public reads, retaining in-frame beta chains. Rows with one shared CDR3 protein collapse into an entry with the most common genes and DNA. These V and J calls rely on TCRdb rather than the paper's analysis. This sample lists hundreds of thousands of distinct CDR3 sequences; 21% were detected once. Together, the top ten hold roughly a sixth of the sample.

General findings and caveats noted by the study authors: Because abundant contaminating clonotypes from the bulk population could be contained in FACS-sorted repertoires, computational filtering was required. Because the study included only two donors, the extent to which the findings can be generalized is limited. After the booster, most of the clones that had expanded following primary vaccination were detected again (approximately 95% of CD4 and 80% to 90% of CD8), which suggests that memory was broadly maintained. A small share of clonotypes occurred in both CD4 and CD8 compartments, likely arising from convergent recombination. The secondary T-cell response was found to be weaker but faster than the primary response, with a peak reached on day 5 rather than on day 15.

The material sequenced was PBMCs, taken around 3 weeks after the first yellow fever vaccination. The sequence joins TRBV4-1 to TRBJ2-3, and 8 junctional nucleotides match TRBD2. This sequence originates from a man between 18 and 29 years old who received the YFV17D yellow fever vaccine. The DNA sequence reads TGCGCCAGCAGCGACCGGGGGGGCGAGGATACGCAGTATTTT. The encoded protein is CASSDRGGEDTQYF.